This T cell receptor (beta chain) was obtained from a study of cytomegalovirus exposure and HLA in healthy donors. Notes on the study in general: A classifier reportedly called cytomegalovirus status with high sensitivity and specificity. With further analysis later on, most CMV-associated TCR beta chains appeared HLA-restricted.

In regard to this clone: Its antigen is not known.

From germline, CDR1 is MNHEY and CDR2 SMNVEV (reference sequence). The J segment lost 4 bases and the V segment lost 2 bases, leaving 4 bases of the junction unmatched. This CDR3 is built from 15 residues. Researchers ran the PCR with 60 Vbeta and 13 Jbeta primers. Only in-frame clones appear in the TCRdb table, and some are missing; sequencing was by immunoSEQ multiplex PCR. Among about 140,000 clones, roughly three quarters were seen once, and the ten largest hold 2% to 2.5%. The source of this sequence is a man aged 25 to 40 in good health and CMV-seronegative. The sequencing input was PBMCs. The chain combines TRBV27 with TRBJ2-1; TRBD2 matches 8 bases. CDR3 protein: CASSLAPGGYNEQFF. The CDR3 nucleotides read TGTGCCAGCAGTTTAGCGCCGGGAGGGTACAATGAGCAGTTCTTC.